This TCR beta chain came from a study of cytomegalovirus exposure and HLA in healthy donors. Study-level findings and limits: Investigators reported 164 TCR beta chains as tied to cytomegalovirus.

Use of 60 Vbeta and 13 Jbeta primers characterized the PCR. Sequencing used immunoSEQ multiplex PCR; TCRdb keeps in-frame clones, though not all of them. The repertoire holds around 190,000 clones, with roughly four fifths as singletons. On this clone: Antigen specificity is unknown. Other DNA sequences from this sample encode an identical CDR3 as well.

Per the germline V gene, CDR1 is SGHAT and CDR2 is FQNNGV. The CDR3 sequence is 14 residues long. The V gene lost 0 bases and the J gene lost 2 bases, with 7 bases spanning the gap. The sequenced material came from PBMCs. This TCR was sampled from a woman aged 50 to 65 in good health and CMV-seronegative. This rearrangement joins TRBV11-2 to TRBJ1-1; tentative D call: TRBD1 (5 bases). CDR3 nucleotide sequence: TGTGCCAGCAGCTTAGATTGGACAAACACTGAAGCTTTCTTT. Encoded protein: CASSLDWTNTEAFF. The full variable domain, with the rest looked up from reference TRBV11-2 and TRBJ1-1, is EAGVAQSPRYKIIEKRQSVAFWCNPISGHATLYWYQQILGQGPKLLIQFQNNGVVDDSQLPKDRFSAERLKGVDSTLKIQPAKLEDSAVYLCASSLDWTNTEAFFGQGTRLTVV.